The source of this T cell receptor beta chain is a study of blood T cells in healthy people across ages. PCR was performed a second time for about 7 to 12 cycles using a sample-barcoded 5' primer and a J-beta primer mix. The yield of each sample was at least 3 million CDR3-containing paired-end reads. TCRdb passed the 5' RACE reads through MiXCR, listing each CDR3 protein once. The sample records 1.8 million or so distinct CDR3 sequences, 30% to 40% being singletons. With 6 bases removed from V and 9 bases from J, the gap between germline ends came to 27 bases. From germline, CDR1 is DFQATT and CDR2 SNEGSKA (reference sequence). CDR3 length equals 15 residues. This clonotype was observed many times.

The sequencing input was blood. The receptor was derived from a human donor in good health. V gene TRBV20-1 combines with J gene TRBJ2-7; D might be TRBD1 (6 bases). For the CDR3, the DNA is TGCAGTGCGGGGGCTGGGGCACTCGGTATCCTTGGGCAGTACTTC. It codes for CSAGAGALGILGQYF.